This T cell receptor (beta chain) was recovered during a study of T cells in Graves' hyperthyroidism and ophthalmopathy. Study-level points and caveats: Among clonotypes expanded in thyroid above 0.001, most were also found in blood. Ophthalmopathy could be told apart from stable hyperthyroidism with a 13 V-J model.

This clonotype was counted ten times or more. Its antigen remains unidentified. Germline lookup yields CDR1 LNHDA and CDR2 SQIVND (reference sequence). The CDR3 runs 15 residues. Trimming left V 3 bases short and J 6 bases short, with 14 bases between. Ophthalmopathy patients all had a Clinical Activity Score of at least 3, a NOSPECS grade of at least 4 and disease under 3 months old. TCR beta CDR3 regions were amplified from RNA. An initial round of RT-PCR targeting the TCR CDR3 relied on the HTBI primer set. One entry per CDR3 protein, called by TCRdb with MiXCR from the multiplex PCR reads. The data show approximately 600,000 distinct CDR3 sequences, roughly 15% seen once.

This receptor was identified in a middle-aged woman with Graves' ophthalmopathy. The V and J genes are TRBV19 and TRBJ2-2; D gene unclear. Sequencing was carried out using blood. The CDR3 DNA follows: TGTGCCAGTAGTATGCTCAGCTCAGAGTCCGGGGAGCTGTTTTTT. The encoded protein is CASSMLSSESGELFF. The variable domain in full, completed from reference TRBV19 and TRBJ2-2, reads DGGITQSPKYLFRKEGQNVTLSCEQNLNHDAMYWYRQDPGQGLRLIYYSQIVNDFQKGDIAEGYSVSREKKESFPLTVTSAQKNPTAFYLCASSMLSSESGELFFGEGSRLTVL.